This T cell receptor (beta chain) derives from a study of regulatory T cells in long-lasting Graves disease. CDR1 is LNHDA and CDR2 is SQIVND in the germline V gene (reference sequence). The CDR3 runs to 13 residues. The V segment lost 2 bases and the J segment 11 bases; nucleotides outside the gene matches: 7. Arm-PCR of CDR3 regions and iRepertoire HTBI primers were the basis on which TCR beta libraries were built. TCRdb reprocessed the multiplex PCR reads via MiXCR and lists one record per CDR3 protein. Among about 400,000 distinct CDR3 sequences, around a sixth were seen once, and the ten largest hold over 20%. Time point: newly diagnosed GD, antithyroid drugs for less than 3 months. RNA extracted from PBMCs served as the sequencing template. Peripheral blood, nine milliliters of it, was drawn into EDTA tubes.

V is TRBV19 and J is TRBJ2-3, with 7 bases fitting TRBD1. Here the sequenced sample was peripheral blood mononuclear cells (PBMCs), taken at new diagnosis, from a patient treated with antithyroid drugs. The sequence was collected from a female donor with Graves disease. Here the CDR3 reads CASSISEGGGQYF. In nucleotides, the CDR3 is TGTGCCAGTAGTATATCTGAAGGGGGCGGGCAGTATTTT.